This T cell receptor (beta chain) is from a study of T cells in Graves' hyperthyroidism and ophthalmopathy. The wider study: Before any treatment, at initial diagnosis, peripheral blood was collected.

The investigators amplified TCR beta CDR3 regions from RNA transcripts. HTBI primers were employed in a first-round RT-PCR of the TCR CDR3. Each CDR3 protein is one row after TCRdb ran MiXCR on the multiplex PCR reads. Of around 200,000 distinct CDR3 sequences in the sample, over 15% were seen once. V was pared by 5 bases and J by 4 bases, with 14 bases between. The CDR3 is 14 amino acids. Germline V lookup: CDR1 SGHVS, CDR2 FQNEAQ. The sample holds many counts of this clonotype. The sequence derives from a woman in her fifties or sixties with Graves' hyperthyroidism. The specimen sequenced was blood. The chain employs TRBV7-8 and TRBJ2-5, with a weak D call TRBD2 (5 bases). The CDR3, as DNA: TGTGCCAGCAGCGCCTACGGACTGTTAGAGACCCAGTACTTC. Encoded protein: CASSAYGLLETQYF.